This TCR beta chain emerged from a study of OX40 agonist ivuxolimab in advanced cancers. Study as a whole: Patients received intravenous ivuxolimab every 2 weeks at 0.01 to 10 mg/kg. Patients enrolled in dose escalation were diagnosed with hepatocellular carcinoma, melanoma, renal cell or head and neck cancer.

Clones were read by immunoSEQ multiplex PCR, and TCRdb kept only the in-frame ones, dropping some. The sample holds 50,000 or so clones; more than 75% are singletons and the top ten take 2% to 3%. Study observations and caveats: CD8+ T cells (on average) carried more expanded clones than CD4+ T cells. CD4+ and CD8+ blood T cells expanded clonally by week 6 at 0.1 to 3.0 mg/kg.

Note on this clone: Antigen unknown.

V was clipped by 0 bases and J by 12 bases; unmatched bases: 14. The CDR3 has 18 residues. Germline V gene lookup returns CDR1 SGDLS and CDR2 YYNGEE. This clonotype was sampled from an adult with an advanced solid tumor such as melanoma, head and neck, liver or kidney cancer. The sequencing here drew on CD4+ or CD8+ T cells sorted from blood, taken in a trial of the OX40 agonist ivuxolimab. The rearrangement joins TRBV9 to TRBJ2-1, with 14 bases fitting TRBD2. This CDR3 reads CASSVGTSGGSSIHGQFF. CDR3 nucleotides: TGTGCCAGCAGCGTAGGGACTAGCGGGGGGTCCTCCATACATGGGCAGTTCTTC.